The 10 T cell receptor beta chains below come from one sample, sequenced in a study of monozygotic twins with inflammatory bowel disease. TCRdb re-analyzed the 5' RACE reads; it lists each CDR3 protein once, without DNA. This sample lists a few hundred thousand distinct CDR3 sequences; its ten largest clones have 2.5% to 3%. Sequencing was carried out using blood. These receptors originate from a human donor with ulcerative colitis or Crohn's disease, or a healthy co-twin of an affected twin (not recorded which).

The V and J genes are TRBV27 and TRBJ2-5; TCRdb's D call, TRBD2, is unchecked because there is no DNA. There are 16 residues in the CDR3. Germline CDR1 is MNHEY and CDR2 is SMNVEV (reference sequence). CDR3 amino acids: CASSPWVTSGKETQYF.

The chain carries TRBV5-1 and TRBJ1-6; TCRdb's D call of TRBD1 is untestable without DNA. The V gene's germline CDR1 is SGHRS and CDR2 YFSETQ. CDR3 length: 16 amino acids. The chain's CDR3 is CASSLEAGQGVSPLHF.

This chain connects TRBV10-3 to TRBJ2-2. The germline gives CDR1 ENHRY, CDR2 SYGVKD. This CDR3 has 13 amino acids. CDR3 in amino acids: CAIRQANTGELFF.

The rearrangement links TRBV15 to TRBJ1-5. The germline V gene has CDR1 LNHNV and CDR2 YYDKDF (reference sequence). The CDR3 consists of 15 residues. The CDR3 loop reads CATSSLVRSNQPQHF.

The gene calls are TRBV6-2 or TRBV6-3 and TRBJ2-7. This CDR3 is built from 16 residues. Germline V gene data show CDR1 as MNHEY and CDR2 as SVGEGT. This CDR3 reads CASSYATARTYYEQYF.

The CDR3: CASSLDPGQLHF. The chain combines TRBV7-9 with TRBJ1-2; no DNA is available, so the TRBD1 call from TCRdb remains unchecked. The CDR3 extends over 12 amino acids. Germline loops: CDR1 SEHNR, CDR2 FQNEAQ (reference sequence).

CDR3 protein: CASSLRGSAETQYF. The chain joins TRBV7-3 to TRBJ2-5; no DNA is available, so the TRBD1 call from TCRdb remains unchecked. This CDR3 region has 14 residues. Germline CDR1 SGHTA, CDR2 FQGTGA. The variable domain in full, completed from reference TRBV7-3 and TRBJ2-5, reads GAGVSQTPSNKVTEKGKYVELRCDPISGHTALYWYRQSLGQGPEFLIYFQGTGAADDSGLPNDRFFAVRPEGSVSTLKIQRTERGDSAVYLCASSLRGSAETQYFGPGTRLLVL.

The chain uses TRBV6-1 and TRBJ2-3; TCRdb lists TRBD1, though no DNA is available to test this call. The CDR3 covers 18 residues. Germline V CDR1 and CDR2: MNHNS, SASEGT. The chain's CDR3 is CASSRRDRGRGRTDTQYF.

The chain combines TRBV7-9 with TRBJ2-7; the TCRdb call, TRBD1, lacks DNA for checking. The germline V gene has CDR1 SEHNR and CDR2 FQNEAQ (reference sequence). The CDR3 is 15 amino acids. The CDR3: CASSFTGQGTYEQYF.

This chain links TRBV20-1 with TRBJ2-3; TCRdb picks TRBD1, but there is no DNA to check that call. Germline V gives CDR1 DFQATT, CDR2 SNEGSKA (reference sequence). The CDR3 is made up of 18 amino acids. CDR3 protein: CSAGGDERDRTSTDTQYF.